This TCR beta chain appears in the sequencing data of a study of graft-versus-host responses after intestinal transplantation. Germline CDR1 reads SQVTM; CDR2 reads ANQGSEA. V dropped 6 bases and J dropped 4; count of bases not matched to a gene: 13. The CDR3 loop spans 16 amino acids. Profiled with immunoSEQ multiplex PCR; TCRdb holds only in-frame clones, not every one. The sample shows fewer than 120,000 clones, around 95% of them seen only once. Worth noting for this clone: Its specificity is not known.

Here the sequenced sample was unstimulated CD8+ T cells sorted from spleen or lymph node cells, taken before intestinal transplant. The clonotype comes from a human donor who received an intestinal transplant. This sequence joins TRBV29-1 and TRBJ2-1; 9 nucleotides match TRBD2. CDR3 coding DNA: TGCAGCGTCCGGGCGGAAGCGGGAGGCGTTTACAATGAGCAGTTCTTC. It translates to CSVRAEAGGVYNEQFF.